A single sample gave rise to the 28 T cell receptor beta chains below, sequenced in a study of Ad26.COV2.S vaccination and SARS-CoV-2 variants. Treatment denoted: roughly 18 received Ad26.COV2.S at low or high dose, single or two shots; about 5 received placebo; per-sample allocation not given. Sampling happened 63 days after the first vaccine or placebo injection. The assay was immunoSEQ multiplex PCR, and TCRdb's table has in-frame clones only and misses some. The table shows roughly 500,000 clones, with approximately 88% occurring only once. This specimen was peripheral blood, taken in a trial of Ad26.COV2.S vaccine versus placebo. The receptors originated from a person between 18 and 60 years old who received the Ad26.COV2.S COVID-19 vaccine or a placebo.

V usage is TRBV9 and J usage is TRBJ1-2, with D perhaps matching TRBD1 (6 bases). The CDR3 runs to 15 residues. CDR1 is SGDLS, CDR2 YYNGEE, per germline. Trimming took off 7 bases at V and 0 bases at J, with 16 bases between the two ends. In nucleotides, the CDR3 is TGTGCCAGCGGCCAGGGGACGGAAGCTAACTATGGCTACACCTTC. Its protein is CASGQGTEANYGYTF.

The chain uses TRBV12-5 and TRBJ2-3; perhaps TRBD1 as D (5 bases). Germline assignment: CDR1 LGHNT and CDR2 FRNRAP. The germline V and J ends were trimmed by 2 bases and 2 bases, with 17 bases remaining between them. CDR3 size: 17 residues. This CDR3 is CASGLNTPTGLTDTQYF. The DNA of the CDR3 is TGTGCTAGTGGTTTGAATACCCCAACAGGCCTCACAGATACGCAGTATTTT.

The chain couples TRBV19 to TRBJ1-1, with no clear D. The germline V gene encodes CDR1 LNHDA and CDR2 SQIVND (reference sequence). V lost 4 bases and J 0 bases, leaving 6 bases between the germline ends. This CDR3 contains 13 residues. CDR3 bases: TGTGCCAGTAGTAGAGGCATGAACACTGAAGCTTTCTTT. Protein product: CASSRGMNTEAFF.

The chain uses TRBV5-4 and TRBJ1-2; no definite D call. CDR3 length equals 14 residues. CDR1 SGHNT and CDR2 YYREEE come from the germline V gene (reference sequence). Trimming took off 0 bases at V and 5 bases at J, with 11 bases between the two ends. CDR3 sequence reads: CASSLERASYGYTF. As DNA, the CDR3 is TGTGCCAGCAGCTTGGAAAGGGCCAGTTATGGCTACACCTTC.

This clone was observed once. The rearrangement joins TRBV5-1 to TRBJ1-6; D might be TRBD1 (6 bases). Trimming took 4 bases from V and 7 from J, leaving 15 bases between them. CDR3 length equals 15 residues. Germline CDR1 SGHRS, CDR2 YFSETQ. The CDR3 nucleotides are TGCGCCAGCAGCACCTCCGGGACACCAAATTCACCCCTCCACTTT. Translation: CASSTSGTPNSPLHF.

The chain has TRBV7-9 and TRBJ2-1, with 14 bases fitting TRBD2. V gave up 6 bases and J gave up 8 bases; unmatched junction bases: 6. This CDR3 comprises 15 residues. Germline CDR1 reads SEHNR; CDR2 reads FQNEAQ (reference sequence). In DNA form, the CDR3 reads TGTGCCAGCAGACATGGGACTAGCGGGAGTGATGAGCAGTTCTTC. Residues: CASRHGTSGSDEQFF.

The chain combines TRBV7-2 with TRBJ2-3; 7 bases agree with TRBD2. The V and J ends lost 1 base and 3 bases, in that order; junction bases with no gene match: 7. The CDR3 is 16 amino acids. Germline V gene sequence: CDR1 SGHTA, CDR2 FQGNSA. The CDR3 DNA is TGTGCCAGCAGCTTAGGTGCGGGAGTTCGGACAGATACGCAGTATTTT. It translates to CASSLGAGVRTDTQYF.

This clone was seen only a few times. The gene calls are TRBV6-2 or TRBV6-3 and TRBJ1-1; unclear D gene. CDR1 MNHEY and CDR2 SVGEGT come from the germline V gene. The ends were cut back, 2 bases at V and 1 base at J, with 11 bases in the middle. This CDR3 comprises 15 residues. CDR3 in DNA: TGTGCCAGCAGTTACGCAAATACGGGGAACACTGAAGCTTTCTTT. The encoded protein is CASSYANTGNTEAFF.

The chain employs TRBV18 and TRBJ2-2, with 8 bases fitting TRBD2. The CDR3 extends over 16 amino acids. V was clipped by 3 bases and J by 3 bases; unmatched bases: 6. Per germline, CDR1 KGHSH and CDR2 LQKENI. The CDR3 DNA is TGTGCCAGCTCACCTCGACTAGCGTCTCACACCGGGGAGCTGTTTTTT. It codes for CASSPRLASHTGELFF.

The chain couples TRBV30 to TRBJ2-3; D unclear. Per the germline V gene, CDR1 is GTSNPN and CDR2 is SVGIG (reference sequence). V dropped 5 bases and J dropped 4 bases, with 10 bases sitting between them. The length of the CDR3 is 12 residues. The CDR3 sequence: CAWGPTPDTQYF. As DNA, the CDR3 is TGTGCCTGGGGTCCGACTCCAGATACGCAGTATTTT.

The chain uses TRBV2 and TRBJ1-6; no clear D. Trimming left V 3 bases short and J 9 bases short, with 15 bases between. Looked up from germline, CDR1 is SNHLY and CDR2 is FYNNEI. The CDR3 length is 15 residues. Written as DNA, the CDR3 is TGTGCCAGCAGTGATAAGGAATGGTCGGCTTCACCCCTCCACTTT. Residues: CASSDKEWSASPLHF.

The V and J genes are TRBV28 and TRBJ1-1; no definite D call. This CDR3 contains 15 residues. Germline V gene sequence: CDR1 MDHEN, CDR2 SYDVKM. Deletions cut 3 bases from V and 2 bases from J, with 13 bases between. The CDR3 nucleotides read TGTGCCAGCAGTTTCCCCGGACTCTTAAACACTGAAGCTTTCTTT. Its protein product is CASSFPGLLNTEAFF.

The chain employs TRBV6-1 and TRBJ2-7; 9 bases are a match to TRBD2. The CDR3 loop spans 15 amino acids. V dropped 8 bases and J dropped 5; count of bases not matched to a gene: 13. Looked up from germline, CDR1 is MNHNS and CDR2 is SASEGT. The CDR3 DNA reads as TGTGCCAGCGTGGTCGGCGGGAGGGCGTTCGACGAGCAGTACTTC. Encoded protein: CASVVGGRAFDEQYF.

This rearrangement joins TRBV11-1 to TRBJ1-1; possibly TRBD1 for D (5 bases). The germline CDR1 and CDR2 sequences are SGHAT and FQDESV (reference sequence). Trimming left V 5 bases short and J 1 base short, with 14 bases between. The CDR3 is 15 amino acids. As DNA, the CDR3 is TGTGCCAGCAGCAAAGTGGTGGGACCGAACACTGAAGCTTTCTTT. This codes for CASSKVVGPNTEAFF.

The V call is TRBV14, the J call TRBJ1-2; D remains ambiguous. Per germline, CDR1 SGHDN and CDR2 FVKESK. Trimming removed 1 base at V and 3 bases at J, with 12 bases between. CDR3 length: 15 amino acids. CDR3 loop: CASSQVRSGYYGYTF. The CDR3, as DNA: TGTGCCAGCAGCCAAGTCAGGTCTGGGTACTATGGCTACACCTTC.

V and J are TRBV2 and TRBJ1-2; 7 bases map to TRBD1. CDR1 and CDR2 from the germline V gene are SNHLY and FYNNEI. The CDR3 has 14 residues. The J segment lost 4 bases and the V segment lost 6 bases, leaving 8 bases of the junction unmatched. CDR3 bases: TGTGCCAGCAGGAGGGGTGGGGACAGCTATGGCTACACCTTC. Translating it yields CASRRGGDSYGYTF. Based on the CDR3 plus reference TRBV2 and TRBJ1-2, the full variable domain is EPEVTQTPSHQVTQMGQEVILRCVPISNHLYFYWYRQILGQKVEFLVSFYNNEISEKSEIFDDQFSVERPDGSNFTLKIRSTKLEDSAMYFCASRRGGDSYGYTFGSGTRLTVV.

The genes are TRBV9 and TRBJ2-1; D may be TRBD2 (5 bases). From germline, CDR1 is SGDLS and CDR2 YYNGEE. V was cut by 4 bases and J by 7 bases, with 12 bases left in between. The CDR3 has 13 residues. The CDR3 loop is CASSPSGINEQFF. The DNA of the CDR3 is TGTGCCAGCAGCCCCTCCGGGATAAATGAGCAGTTCTTC.

The chain has TRBV19 and TRBJ2-1; no reliable D call. This CDR3 is 14 amino acids long. Germline V CDR1 and CDR2: LNHDA, SQIVND (reference sequence). The ends were cut back, 9 bases at V and 5 bases at J, with 17 bases in the middle. CDR3 in amino acids: CASLSPTIDNEQFF. DNA of the CDR3: TGTGCCAGCCTTTCGCCAACCATTGACAATGAGCAGTTCTTC.

The V gene is TRBV13, the J gene TRBJ1-5; no firm D call. The CDR3 covers 13 residues. V lost 4 bases to trimming and J lost 5 bases, with 9 bases between them. Germline V gives CDR1 PRHDT, CDR2 FYEKMQ (reference sequence). The CDR3 loop is CASSYGRHQPQHF. For the CDR3, the DNA is TGTGCCAGCAGCTATGGACGGCATCAGCCCCAGCATTTT.

The V gene is TRBV6-2 or TRBV6-3, the J gene TRBJ2-3, with 9 bases that match TRBD2. V was pared by 6 bases and J by 0 bases, with 4 bases of the junction left unmatched. CDR1 and CDR2 (germline): MNHEY, SVGEGT. CDR3 length: 15 amino acids. For the CDR3, the DNA is TGTGCCAGCAGCAGACTAGCGGCTAGCACAGATACGCAGTATTTT. It is translated as CASSRLAASTDTQYF.

This chain joins TRBV5-1 and TRBJ1-2; no clear D gene. The CDR3 consists of 16 residues. Trimming cost V 0 bases and J 4 bases, with 16 bases left between them. The germline gives CDR1 SGHRS, CDR2 YFSETQ. The CDR3 reads CASSLAPSGAPYGYTF. The DNA for the CDR3 is TGCGCCAGCAGCTTGGCCCCGTCCGGAGCCCCCTATGGCTACACCTTC.

The CDR3 loop is CASTSTLNTEAFF. In nucleotides, the CDR3 is TGTGCCAGCACATCGACACTGAACACTGAAGCTTTCTTT. V and J are TRBV16 and TRBJ1-1; no definite D call. The V and J ends lost 7 bases and 0 bases respectively, with 9 bases between them. The V gene's germline CDR1 is KGHSY and CDR2 FQNENV. The CDR3 is 13 amino acids.

V and J are TRBV4-2 and TRBJ1-5, with D perhaps matching TRBD1 (6 bases). Germline assignment: CDR1 LGHNA and CDR2 YNFKEQ. The CDR3 is 16 amino acids. V lost 2 bases and J 1 base, leaving 12 bases between the germline ends. The CDR3 loop reads CASSQFLQGSNQPQHF. DNA for the CDR3: TGTGCCAGCAGCCAATTTTTACAGGGAAGCAATCAGCCCCAGCATTTT.

The chain uses TRBV28 and TRBJ1-5; possible D gene TRBD1, 5 bases. There are 16 residues in the CDR3. V was cut by 3 bases and J by 6 bases, with 18 bases left in between. CDR1 is MDHEN, CDR2 SYDVKM, per germline. The DNA of the CDR3 is TGTGCCAGCAGTTTTGTCTTTGTAAGGGACGGTCAGCCCCAGCATTTT. The encoded protein is CASSFVFVRDGQPQHF.

The chain uses TRBV7-8 and TRBJ2-7; D perhaps matches TRBD2 (5 bases). This CDR3 has 14 residues. In germline, CDR1 is SGHVS, CDR2 FQNEAQ. V was trimmed by 1 base and J by 4 bases, leaving 11 bases between them. The CDR3 sequence is CASSLGGGLYEQYF. The CDR3 DNA is TGTGCCAGCAGCTTAGGTGGCGGGCTGTACGAGCAGTACTTC.

The chain combines TRBV7-2 with TRBJ2-5, with D uncertain. The V end was cut by 5 bases, the J end by 7 bases, with 11 bases between. The CDR3 runs 12 residues. Germline V lookup: CDR1 SGHTA, CDR2 FQGNSA. The DNA for the CDR3 is TGTGCCAGCAGCCAAGACTGGAGGACCCAGTACTTC. This translates into CASSQDWRTQYF.

This chain links TRBV11-3 with TRBJ2-7; 7 bases line up with TRBD1. The CDR3 is 15 residues long. In germline, CDR1 is SGHNT, CDR2 YENEEA. The V and J ends lost 1 base and 3 bases, in that order; junction bases with no gene match: 6. The chain's CDR3 is CASSLGAGGIYEQYF. As DNA, the CDR3 is TGTGCCAGCAGCTTAGGGGCAGGGGGTATCTACGAGCAGTACTTC.

This chain joins TRBV2 and TRBJ1-1; TRBD1 matches 7 bases. V lost 8 bases, J lost 0 bases, and 6 bases stayed unmatched. Germline CDR1 reads SNHLY; CDR2 reads FYNNEI. The CDR3 sequence is 14 residues long. The CDR3 DNA reads TGTGCCAGCGAGGGACAGTTCCTGAACACTGAAGCTTTCTTT. It yields the protein CASEGQFLNTEAFF.